This TCR beta chain was documented in a study of Graves' ophthalmopathy and Graves' hyperthyroidism (dated 2018 in TCRdb). In terms of the full investigation: Hyperthyroidism was considered stable if no progression to ophthalmopathy occurred within 18 months of follow-up. The study used signatures of the TCR beta repertoire to tell Graves' ophthalmopathy apart from Graves' hyperthyroidism and to predict which patients would progress to ophthalmopathy. In total, 120 to 150 blood samples were TCR-sequenced: approximately 42 ophthalmopathy, about 75 hyperthyroidism and some 17 hyperthyroidism-to-ophthalmopathy patients. To explore V-J signatures that separate ophthalmopathy from hyperthyroidism, a discovery set of about a hundred patients was enrolled, consisting of about 45 with ophthalmopathy and approximately 60 with stable hyperthyroidism. An independent validation cohort was composed of approximately 19 hyperthyroidism patients and around 15 patients who later progressed from hyperthyroidism to ophthalmopathy. T-cell repertoires of thyroid tissue and blood were compared in 5 or 6 hyperthyroidism patients. After sampling, hyperthyroidism patients received methimazole starting at 30 mg daily, and ophthalmopathy patients received high-dose intravenous methylprednisolone.

For repertoire sequencing, TCR beta CDR3 regions were amplified from RNA transcripts. HTBI primers and the Qiagen OneStep RT-PCR kit were used in a first-round RT-PCR, which was followed by a second-round multiplex PCR, size selection and purification. Libraries were sequenced on an Illumina HiSeq2000 using paired-end 100 bp reads. On the study's bioinformatics: SOAPnuke was used to process the reads, throwing out any read that had adapters, had uncalled bases, had a mean Phred below 15, or lacked an exact constant-primer or identifier match. COPE v1.2.5 was used to merge the high-quality paired reads. Each unique nucleotide sequence was treated as a clonotype, and MiTCR v1.1 was used to align the clonotypes to the IMGT TRB V, D and J references. Only V-J combinations with frequency above 0.0001 were analysed, covering approximately 99% of repertoires. For each V-J combination, a TCR clonal expansion and chaos score was defined as F50 clonal expansion divided by the chaos observed in the TCRdist matrix. Welch's t-statistics and random forest were used to reduce the features to approximately 13 V-J combinations, which were then used as input to a naive Bayes classifier. The Morisita-Horn index was used to measure how similar the thyroid and blood repertoires were. TCRdb cleaned the public reads at Q25 with fastp, built clones with MiXCR and kept in-frame beta chains. All rows with the same CDR3 protein become a single entry with the most common DNA and genes. The V and J calls reflect TCRdb's pipeline rather than the authors' work. In this sample the table shows over a million distinct CDR3 sequences, less than 45% of which occur a single time. 8.5% to 14% of the sample goes to the ten largest clones.

V lost 0 bases and J lost 2 bases; the stretch between them is 11 bases long. The CDR3 sequence holds 15 residues, the cysteine and phenylalanine included. The read is trimmed to its CDR3 DNA, 45 bases read in frame from base 1. The germline V gene gives CDR1 as LGHNA and CDR2 as YSLEER. Here is what the overall study found, with its caveats: In cross-validation, the 13-signature model distinguished ophthalmopathy from stable hyperthyroidism with less than 90% sensitivity and about 81% specificity, while in the test set the corresponding values were around 79% and 71%. Among expanded thyroid clonotypes with frequency above 0.001, most also showed up in blood, which suggests that blood repertoires may reflect the thyroid immune response. In validation, the model predicted ophthalmopathy progression with about 71% sensitivity and 72.22% specificity; some 13 predicted patients were CT-confirmed with GO in a median of approximately 6.5 months. No statistical method was used to set the sample size in advance, and the investigators knew which group each participant was assigned to.

Hyperthyroidism patients were newly diagnosed, with disease duration under 2 months, and aged 18 to 65 years. Anyone with other autoimmune diseases, uncontrolled infections, pregnancy or lactation was excluded from the study. Clinical symptoms, serum thyroxine, TRAb, thyroid ultrasound and orbital computed tomography were used for diagnosis. Total RNA was extracted using Trizol reagent, and RNA quality was checked on an Agilent 2100 Bioanalyzer. In this sample, this clonotype turned up many times. This clone's antigen is unknown. Qualities for individual bases were not recorded, and no much larger clone is one base off.

What was sequenced was peripheral blood or thyroid tissue (not recorded which). The rearranged chain carries TRBV4-3 and TRBJ2-7; TRBD1 is a possible D gene, resting on 5 matching bases. The sequence derives from an adult man with Graves' hyperthyroidism. The DNA sequence is TGCGCCAGCAGCCAAGACGACAGAGGAACCTACGAGCAGTACTTC. Translation gives CASSQDDRGTYEQYF.